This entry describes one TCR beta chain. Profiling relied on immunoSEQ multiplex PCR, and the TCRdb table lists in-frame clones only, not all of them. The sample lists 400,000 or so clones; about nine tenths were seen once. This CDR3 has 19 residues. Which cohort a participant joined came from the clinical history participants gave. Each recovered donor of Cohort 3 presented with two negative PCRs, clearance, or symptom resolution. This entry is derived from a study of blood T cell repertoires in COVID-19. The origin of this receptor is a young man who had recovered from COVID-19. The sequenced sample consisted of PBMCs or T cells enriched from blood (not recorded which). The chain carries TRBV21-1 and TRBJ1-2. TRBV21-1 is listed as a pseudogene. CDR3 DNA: TGTGCCAGCAGCAAAGCGAGGGCGGACACCAAACGGGAGAACTATGGCTACACCTTC. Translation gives CASSKARADTKRENYGYTF.